These 16 T cell receptor beta chains originate from one sample sequenced in a study of control samples from healthy donors and cancer patients. The method was immunoSEQ multiplex PCR; TCRdb's version includes in-frame clones alone and lacks a portion of them. The sample lists 100,000 to 150,000 clones; roughly 84% were seen once. Input material: blood. These receptors were collected from a man aged 40-49 years in good health.

The rearrangement uses TRBV9 and TRBJ1-2; 8 positions agree with TRBD1. The CDR3 spans 12 residues. With V trimmed by 3 bases and J by 10 bases, 5 bases remained unmatched. From germline, CDR1 is SGDLS and CDR2 YYNGEE. The chain's CDR3 is CASSGGQAHYTF. The CDR3 nucleotides read TGTGCCAGCAGCGGGGGACAGGCCCACTACACCTTC.

This clone was seen a single time. The chain uses TRBV7-8 and TRBJ2-7; D perhaps matches TRBD1 (6 bases). CDR1 SGHVS and CDR2 FQNEAQ come from the germline V gene. The V gene lost 3 bases and the J gene lost 4 bases, with 10 bases spanning the gap. This CDR3 spans 13 amino acids. The CDR3 here is CASSLGRGYEQYF. The CDR3 region has the DNA TGTGCCAGCAGCTTGGGCAGGGGATACGAGCAGTACTTC.

The gene calls are TRBV3-1 (or the pseudogene TRBV3-2) and TRBJ2-7, with TRBD1 identical over 7 bases. This CDR3 contains 15 residues. V trimming: 3 bases; J trimming: 2 bases; junction bases outside the gene matches: 7. Germline-derived CDR1 and CDR2 are LGHDT and YNNKEL (reference sequence). The CDR3 DNA reads TGTGCCAGCAGCCACGACCGACAGGGCGCCTACGAGCAGTACTTC. Translated: CASSHDRQGAYEQYF.

The count of this clone is one. The chain joins TRBV7-2 to TRBJ1-1; the D is unclear. In germline, CDR1 is SGHTA, CDR2 FQGNSA. The CDR3 has 13 amino acids. The V gene lost 5 bases and the J gene lost 5 bases, with 12 bases spanning the gap. CDR3 sequence: CASSPTPGTEAFF. In DNA, the CDR3 is TGTGCCAGCAGCCCTACACCGGGGACTGAAGCTTTCTTT.

This clone showed up just a few times. The J gene is TRBJ2-3, the V gene TRBV5-8, with D perhaps matching TRBD1 or TRBD2 (5 bases each). V was cut by 2 bases and J by 8 bases, with 15 bases left in between. Germline V gene lookup returns CDR1 SGHTS and CDR2 YDEGEE. The CDR3 runs to 14 residues. CDR3: CASSLRASGGTQYF. Written as DNA, the CDR3 is TGTGCCAGCAGCTTAAGGGCGAGTGGGGGTACGCAGTATTTT.

The J gene is TRBJ2-7, the V gene TRBV9; 11 bases match TRBD2. There are 14 residues in the CDR3. After removal of 3 bases from V and 3 bases from J, the junction contained 2 bases not matched to a gene. Germline-derived CDR1 and CDR2 are SGDLS and YYNGEE. CDR3 in DNA: TGTGCCAGCAGCGGGGGACTAGCGGACTACGAGCAGTACTTC. Translation: CASSGGLADYEQYF.

CDR3 sequence (DNA): TGTGCCAGCAGCGGACAGACAGGGGTAAGCACAGATACGCAGTATTTT. This encodes CASSGQTGVSTDTQYF. J is TRBJ2-3 and V is TRBV11-3; 8 bases map to TRBD1. The V gene's germline CDR1 is SGHNT and CDR2 YENEEA. The CDR3 is 16 amino acids. After removal of 5 bases from V and 0 bases from J, the junction contained 7 bases not matched to a gene.

The chain joins TRBV18 to TRBJ2-5, with 8 nucleotides matching TRBD1. The CDR3 runs to 14 residues. Germline V gene data show CDR1 as KGHSH and CDR2 as LQKENI. J lost 5 bases, V lost 6 bases, and 8 bases had no gene match. The CDR3 here is CASSRAGGGETQYF. The CDR3 region has the DNA TGTGCCAGCTCCCGGGCAGGGGGCGGCGAGACCCAGTACTTC.

The chain carries TRBV19 and TRBJ2-2; D unclear. V lost 3 bases and J lost 8, with 10 bases in between. Germline CDR1 reads LNHDA; CDR2 reads SQIVND (reference sequence). The CDR3 totals 13 residues. The CDR3 region has the DNA TGTGCCAGTAGTATGGTTCTCCAAGGGGAGCTGTTTTTT. Its translation: CASSMVLQGELFF.

The chain joins TRBV7-2 to TRBJ1-5, with 8 bases lining up with TRBD1. Per germline, CDR1 SGHTA and CDR2 FQGNSA. CDR3 length: 14 residues. After removal of 5 bases from V and 7 bases from J, the junction contained 7 bases not matched to a gene. This CDR3 reads CASSTGQGRQPQHF. DNA of the CDR3: TGTGCCAGCAGCACCGGACAGGGCCGACAGCCCCAGCATTTT.

The chain couples TRBV5-8 to TRBJ2-7; 13 positions match TRBD2. The CDR3 length is 14 residues. Per germline, CDR1 SGHTS and CDR2 YDEGEE. Trimming cost V 2 bases and J 7 bases; bases outside gene matches: 3. CDR3 DNA sequence: TGTGCCAGCAGCTTCCTGACTAGCGGGGGGGAGCAGTACTTC. This encodes CASSFLTSGGEQYF.

On this clone: Because the CDR3's place on the DNA is in doubt, the DNA is left out and the CDR3 is given as listed by TCRdb. The rearrangement links TRBV30 to TRBJ1-2. The CDR3 length equals 11 residues, ends included. CDR1 is GTSNPN and CDR2 is SVGIG in the germline V gene (reference sequence). The CDR3 protein is CAWSDVGRGTF.

The rearrangement links TRBV12-3 or TRBV12-4 to TRBJ2-5, with TRBD1 identical over 8 bases. CDR3 size: 13 residues. Trimming removed 7 bases from V and 9 bases from J; junction bases left unmatched: 10. Written as DNA, the CDR3 is TGTGCCAGCACTACGACAGGGGCCGGGCCCCAGTACTTC. It translates to CASTTTGAGPQYF.

The chain links TRBV11-3 to TRBJ1-6; 8 positions match TRBD1. Trimming at V came to 5 bases and at J to 4 bases, leaving 7 bases not matched to a gene. This CDR3 region has 16 residues. Germline CDR1 is SGHNT and CDR2 is YENEEA. The CDR3 loop reads CASSPGQGLYNSPLHF. The DNA of the CDR3 is TGTGCCAGCAGCCCCGGACAGGGACTTTATAATTCACCCCTCCACTTT.

The rearrangement joins TRBV6-2 or TRBV6-3 to TRBJ2-2; no clear D. Per germline, CDR1 MNHEY and CDR2 SVGEGT. The CDR3 contains 15 residues. Trimming removed 6 bases at V and 3 bases at J, with 14 bases between. CDR3 in amino acids: CASSPTDWDTGELFF. The CDR3 bases are TGTGCCAGCAGCCCCACCGATTGGGACACCGGGGAGCTGTTTTTT.

The V and J genes are TRBV27 and TRBJ2-3; 7 nucleotides match TRBD1. The CDR3 has 13 residues. V was pared by 3 bases and J by 4 bases, with 1 base of the junction left unmatched. CDR1 is MNHEY, CDR2 SMNVEV, per germline (reference sequence). CDR3 amino acids: CASSFRGSDTQYF. The CDR3 DNA is TGTGCCAGCAGTTTCAGGGGGTCAGATACGCAGTATTTT.